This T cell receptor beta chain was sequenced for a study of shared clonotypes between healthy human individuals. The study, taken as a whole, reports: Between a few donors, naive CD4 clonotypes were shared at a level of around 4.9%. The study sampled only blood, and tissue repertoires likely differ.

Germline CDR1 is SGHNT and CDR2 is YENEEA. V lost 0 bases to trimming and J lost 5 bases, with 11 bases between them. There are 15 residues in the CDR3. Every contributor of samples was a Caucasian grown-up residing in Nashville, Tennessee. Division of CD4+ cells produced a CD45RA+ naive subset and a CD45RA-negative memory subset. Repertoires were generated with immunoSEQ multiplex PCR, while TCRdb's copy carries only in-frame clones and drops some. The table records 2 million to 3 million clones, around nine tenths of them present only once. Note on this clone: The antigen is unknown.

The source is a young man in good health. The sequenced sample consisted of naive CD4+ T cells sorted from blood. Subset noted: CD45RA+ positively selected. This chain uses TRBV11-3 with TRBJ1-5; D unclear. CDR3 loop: CASSLDLSKDQPQHF. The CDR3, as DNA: TGTGCCAGCAGCTTAGATCTAAGCAAGGATCAGCCCCAGCATTTT.